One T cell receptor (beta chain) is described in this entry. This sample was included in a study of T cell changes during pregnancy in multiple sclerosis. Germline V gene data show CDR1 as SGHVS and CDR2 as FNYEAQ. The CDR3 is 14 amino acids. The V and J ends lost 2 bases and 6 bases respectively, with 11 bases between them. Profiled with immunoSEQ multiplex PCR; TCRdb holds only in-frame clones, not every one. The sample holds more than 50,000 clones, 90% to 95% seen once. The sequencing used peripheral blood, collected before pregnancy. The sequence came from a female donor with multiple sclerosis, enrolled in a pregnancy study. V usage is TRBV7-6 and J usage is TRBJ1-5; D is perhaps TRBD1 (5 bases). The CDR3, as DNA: TGTGCCAGCAGCTTATCGGGAGGGACTCAGCCCCAGCATTTT. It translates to CASSLSGGTQPQHF.